This T cell receptor beta chain was identified in a study of human T cells and chemical hapten exposure. Study-level points and caveats: TCRs exceeding a frequency of 1 in 1000 stayed unchanged under DPC sensitization.

Each CDR3 protein gets one entry after TCRdb re-called the RACE reads with MiXCR. The profile covers roughly 180,000 distinct CDR3 sequences, with around 13% appearing a single time and 1.7% taken by the ten largest. A few counts support this clonotype. No antigen is known for it. Described time point: patch test 1, 2 weeks after DPC sensitization. The sample's treatment: therapeutic diphenylcyclopropenone sensitization with weekly scalp DPC. Blood sampling preceded each patch test application. Germline CDR1 is SNHLY and CDR2 is FYNNEI. The CDR3 consists of 11 residues. V dropped 6 bases and J dropped 4 bases, with 6 bases sitting between them.

The source of this sequence is a woman in her twenties or thirties with alopecia areata. Some clones in this sample may be carry-over from other donors' samples. This specimen was whole blood, taken in connection with sensitization to the hapten diphenylcyclopropenone (DPC). The chain recombines TRBV2 with TRBJ1-2; the D is unclear. CDR3 sequence reads: CASRPIYGYTF. The DNA for the CDR3 is TGTGCCAGCAGACCGATCTATGGCTACACCTTC.